Shown below are 20 T cell receptor beta chains from a single sample sequenced in a study of cytomegalovirus exposure and HLA in healthy donors. This PCR relied on a set of 60 Vbeta primers and 13 Jbeta primers. Data came from immunoSEQ multiplex PCR; TCRdb stores just in-frame clones and leaves some out. The sample contains fewer than 250,000 clones, 79% of which appear only once. Material for sequencing was PBMCs. These receptors came from a male donor in good health and CMV-seropositive.

V usage is TRBV5-4 and J usage is TRBJ2-2; D is perhaps TRBD1 (5 bases). The CDR3 is 14 residues long. Germline V gives CDR1 SGHNT, CDR2 YYREEE (reference sequence). V lost 4 bases to trimming and J lost 7 bases, with 14 bases between them. This CDR3 is CASSVAGPDGELFF. The CDR3 bases are TGTGCCAGCAGCGTAGCAGGGCCTGACGGGGAGCTGTTTTTT.

The chain links TRBV27 to TRBJ2-7; D is possibly TRBD2 (5 bases). With 5 bases removed from V and 7 bases from J, the gap between germline ends came to 15 bases. Per germline, CDR1 MNHEY and CDR2 SMNVEV (reference sequence). CDR3 length: 13 residues. For the CDR3, the DNA is TGTGCCAGCAGTGAGGGTCCCGTCTGGGAGCAGTACTTC. Amino acid sequence: CASSEGPVWEQYF.

This rearrangement joins TRBV6-6 to TRBJ2-7; D call uncertain. CDR3 length equals 13 residues. V was clipped by 6 bases and J by 0 bases, with 9 bases between them. CDR1 is MNHNY and CDR2 is SVGAGI in the germline V gene (reference sequence). For the CDR3, the DNA is TGTGCCAGCAGAATTGCTAGCTCCTACGAGCAGTACTTC. Residues: CASRIASSYEQYF.

The chain employs TRBV25-1 and TRBJ2-3; 7 positions agree with TRBD1. Per the germline V gene, CDR1 is MGHDK and CDR2 is SYGVNS. The CDR3 spans 14 residues. V gave up 5 bases and J gave up 3 bases; unmatched junction bases: 5. CDR3 loop: CASSRQGSTDTQYF. CDR3 coding DNA: TGTGCCAGCAGTCGACAGGGATCGACAGATACGCAGTATTTT.

This clone was detected once. The chain couples TRBV30 to TRBJ2-7; TRBD1 is a possible D gene (5 bases). V was cut by 0 bases and J by 3 bases, with 15 bases left in between. The V gene's germline CDR1 is GTSNPN and CDR2 SVGIG (reference sequence). This CDR3 comprises 15 residues. The CDR3 nucleotides are TGTGCCTGGAGTGTACAGCTAGTAGGGGACTACGAGCAGTACTTC. As protein: CAWSVQLVGDYEQYF.

V and J are TRBV7-3 and TRBJ2-1; 8 bases align to TRBD2. V lost 5 bases, J lost 3 bases, and 6 bases stayed unmatched. The germline CDR1 and CDR2 sequences are SGHTA and FQGTGA. The CDR3 has 15 residues. The CDR3 here is CASSPGGGHYNEQFF. The DNA for the CDR3 is TGTGCCAGCAGCCCCGGGGGGGGCCACTACAATGAGCAGTTCTTC. Full variable domain (rest looked up from reference TRBV7-3 and TRBJ2-1): GAGVSQTPSNKVTEKGKYVELRCDPISGHTALYWYRQSLGQGPEFLIYFQGTGAADDSGLPNDRFFAVRPEGSVSTLKIQRTERGDSAVYLCASSPGGGHYNEQFFGPGTRLTVL.

DNA of the CDR3: TGTGCCAGTAGTATGTGGGCTGGTACCAATCAGCCCCAGCATTTT. Translating it yields CASSMWAGTNQPQHF. The gene calls are TRBV19 and TRBJ1-5, with no clear D. Germline-derived CDR1 and CDR2 are LNHDA and SQIVND (reference sequence). Trimming removed 3 bases at V and 3 bases at J, with 12 bases between. The CDR3 length is 15 residues.

This chain connects TRBV10-3 to TRBJ1-6; possible D gene TRBD1, 6 bases. The CDR3 has 16 amino acids. Germline V gene lookup returns CDR1 ENHRY and CDR2 SYGVKD. V was pared by 9 bases and J by 0 bases, with 15 bases between. The CDR3: CAIREGGGSYNSPLHF. The CDR3 DNA is TGTGCCATAAGAGAGGGGGGAGGCTCCTATAATTCACCCCTCCACTTT.

The V gene is TRBV4-3, the J gene TRBJ2-3, with 12 nucleotides matching TRBD2. The CDR3 covers 19 residues. Germline lookup yields CDR1 LGHNA and CDR2 YSLEER. Losses at the gene ends were 1 base for V and 3 bases for J; bases not matched to a gene: 11. In DNA form, the CDR3 reads TGCGCCAGCAGCCAAGCTCCCCTCCTAGCGGGAGGGAGGACAGATACGCAGTATTTT. Translating it yields CASSQAPLLAGGRTDTQYF.

The chain combines TRBV7-2 with TRBJ2-7; maybe TRBD1 (5 bases). There are 15 residues in the CDR3. Trimming shortened V by 5 bases and J by 2 bases, and 16 bases separated the two germline ends. Per the germline V gene, CDR1 is SGHTA and CDR2 is FQGNSA. DNA for the CDR3: TGTGCCAGCAGCCCCGACCGAGTCAGGGCCTACGAGCAGTACTTC. It encodes CASSPDRVRAYEQYF.

This sequence joins TRBV7-8 and TRBJ2-7, with 8 nucleotides matching TRBD2. Germline V lookup: CDR1 SGHVS, CDR2 FQNEAQ. J lost 3 bases, V lost 1 base, and 2 bases had no gene match. The CDR3 totals 14 residues. The CDR3 region is CASSLGTSFYEQYF. For the CDR3, the DNA is TGTGCCAGCAGCTTAGGGACTAGCTTCTACGAGCAGTACTTC.

The chain links TRBV7-3 to TRBJ2-5; D may be TRBD1 (6 bases). Trimming took off 4 bases at V and 5 bases at J, with 14 bases between the two ends. The CDR3 length is 14 residues. Germline CDR1 reads SGHTA; CDR2 reads FQGTGA. The CDR3 here is CASSSGQQGETQYF. In nucleotides, the CDR3 is TGTGCCAGCAGCTCAGGACAGCAAGGGGAGACCCAGTACTTC.

The J gene is TRBJ2-7, the V gene TRBV7-9; 8 positions agree with TRBD1. The CDR3 sequence is 17 residues long. The J segment lost 1 base and the V segment lost 4 bases, leaving 12 bases of the junction unmatched. The germline gives CDR1 SEHNR, CDR2 FQNEAQ (reference sequence). The CDR3 loop reads CASSSTDREKPSYEQYF. CDR3 nucleotide sequence: TGTGCCAGCAGCTCTACGGACAGGGAGAAGCCTTCCTACGAGCAGTACTTC.

The V call is TRBV7-6, the J call TRBJ2-7, with 10 bases lining up with TRBD2. The germline gives CDR1 SGHVS, CDR2 FNYEAQ. V trimming: 4 bases; J trimming: 3 bases; junction bases outside the gene matches: 3. CDR3 size: 14 residues. The CDR3 DNA reads TGTGCCAGCAGCTCTAGCGGGGGACTCTACGAGCAGTACTTC. Its translation: CASSSSGGLYEQYF.

This clone was seen only a few times. The chain links TRBV14 to TRBJ2-2, with no clear D. CDR1 is SGHDN, CDR2 FVKESK, per germline. Trimming took 3 bases from V and 8 from J, leaving 4 bases between them. The CDR3 totals 11 residues. The CDR3 sequence is CASSQRGELFF. In DNA form, the CDR3 reads TGTGCCAGCAGCCAGAGAGGGGAGCTGTTTTTT.

The chain uses TRBV6-5 and TRBJ2-5, with 7 nucleotides matching TRBD1. V was clipped by 5 bases and J by 5 bases; unmatched bases: 5. The CDR3 is made up of 13 amino acids. CDR1 is MNHEY and CDR2 is SVGAGI in the germline V gene. DNA of the CDR3: TGTGCCAGCAGTCCCGACAGGGAGGAGACCCAGTACTTC. This gives the protein CASSPDREETQYF.

The J gene is TRBJ2-4, the V gene TRBV2, with 8 nucleotides matching TRBD2. CDR1 is SNHLY and CDR2 is FYNNEI in the germline V gene. V trimming: 4 bases; J trimming: 9 bases; junction bases outside the gene matches: 8. CDR3 length: 14 residues. This chain's CDR3 is CASSGGLVLGIQYF. CDR3 DNA: TGTGCCAGCAGTGGGGGACTAGTTCTTGGCATTCAGTACTTC.

V usage is TRBV6-5 and J usage is TRBJ1-1; 7 nucleotides align to TRBD1. Per germline, CDR1 MNHEY and CDR2 SVGAGI. This CDR3 contains 15 residues. V lost 0 bases to trimming and J lost 6 bases; unmatched junction nucleotides: 7. The chain's CDR3 is CASSYSTKGGSEAFF. The CDR3 coding sequence is TGTGCCAGCAGTTACTCGACTAAAGGGGGCTCTGAAGCTTTCTTT.

This chain joins TRBV7-2 and TRBJ1-2; weak D call: TRBD1 (6 bases). CDR1 and CDR2 from the germline V gene are SGHTA and FQGNSA. This CDR3 contains 14 residues. V dropped 5 bases and J dropped 8 bases, with 18 bases sitting between them. The CDR3 region has the DNA TGTGCCAGCAGCGACGTTGGGGGGGCTGGGGGCTACACCTTC. Translation: CASSDVGGAGGYTF.

This chain connects TRBV7-2 to TRBJ2-1; 10 bases fit TRBD2. V shed 1 base and J 2 bases; nucleotides not matched to a gene: 2. There are 16 residues in the CDR3. Germline CDR1 reads SGHTA; CDR2 reads FQGNSA. The chain's CDR3 is CASSLVAGGAYNEQFF. The CDR3, as DNA: TGTGCCAGCAGCTTAGTAGCGGGGGGCGCCTACAATGAGCAGTTCTTC.